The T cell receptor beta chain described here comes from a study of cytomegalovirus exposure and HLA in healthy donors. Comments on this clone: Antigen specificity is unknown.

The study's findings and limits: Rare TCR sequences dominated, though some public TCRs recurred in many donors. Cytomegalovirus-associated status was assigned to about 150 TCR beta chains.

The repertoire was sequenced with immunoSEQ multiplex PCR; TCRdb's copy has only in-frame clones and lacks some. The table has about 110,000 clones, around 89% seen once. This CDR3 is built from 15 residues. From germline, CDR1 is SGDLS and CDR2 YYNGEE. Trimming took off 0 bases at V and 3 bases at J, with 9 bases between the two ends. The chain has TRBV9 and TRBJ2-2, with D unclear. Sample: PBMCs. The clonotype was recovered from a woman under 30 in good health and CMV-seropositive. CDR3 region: CASSVDISHTGELFF. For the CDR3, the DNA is TGTGCCAGCAGCGTAGACATCTCGCACACCGGGGAGCTGTTTTTT.